The rows below give T cell receptor beta chains drawn from one sample of a study of blood T cell repertoires in COVID-19. Profiling relied on immunoSEQ multiplex PCR, and the TCRdb table lists in-frame clones only, not all of them. Seen here are 90,000 to 100,000 clones, approximately 90% observed once, and the top ten hold 5% to 6%. The sequencing sample was made of peripheral blood. Source of these receptors: a man in his forties or fifties with acute or convalescent COVID-19. Both conserved end residues are part of each CDR3. Fields, in order: V gene, clone size, D gene, CDR3 length, J gene, CDR3 protein, CDR3 DNA. The D gene is left open where the match is weak. The size entry is marked missing in some rows and otherwise reads once, few, many or a size class.

TRBV5-1	-	-	13	TRBJ2-7	CASGRRGRYEQYF	TGCGCCAGCGGCCGCCGCGGGCGCTACGAGCAGTACTTC
TRBV7-2	-	TRBD1	18	TRBJ2-7	CASSLAIRQGAITYEQYF	TGTGCCAGCAGCTTAGCGATAAGACAGGGGGCTATTACTTACGAGCAGTACTTC
TRBV7-8	-	TRBD1	15	TRBJ1-2	CASNRDRDSNYGYTF	TGTGCCAGCAACCGGGACAGGGATTCAAACTATGGCTACACCTTC
TRBV5-8	few	TRBD1	12	TRBJ1-1	CASSFPDRAAFF	TGTGCCAGCAGCTTCCCGGACAGGGCGGCTTTCTTT
TRBV18	-	-	13	TRBJ1-1	CASSPQGNTEAFF	TGTGCCAGCTCACCTCAGGGGAACACTGAAGCTTTCTTT
TRBV21-1	-	-	19	TRBJ1-1	CASSKALSGTGAGGTEAFF	TGTGCCAGCAGCAAAGCGCTTTCTGGGACAGGGGCTGGAGGAACTGAAGCTTTCTTT
TRBV5-1	-	-	13	TRBJ2-1	CASSLYGYNEQFF	TGCGCCAGCAGCTTATACGGTTACAATGAGCAGTTCTTC
TRBV27	-	TRBD1	18	TRBJ1-6	CASSRNRGGFSYNSPLHF	TGTGCCAGCAGTCGCAACAGGGGAGGTTTCTCCTATAATTCACCCCTCCACTTT
TRBV18	-	-	13	TRBJ1-1	CASSRRVGPEAFF	TGTGCCAGCTCACGTCGGGTGGGGCCTGAAGCTTTCTTT
TRBV5-4	-	-	15	TRBJ2-6	CASSPDRTGANVLTF	TGTGCCAGCAGTCCTGACAGGACTGGGGCCAACGTCCTGACTTTC
TRBV3-1/TRBV3-2	-	TRBD1	11	TRBJ1-2	CASGQGGGYTF	TGTGCCAGTGGACAGGGGGGAGGCTACACCTTC
TRBV15	-	-	12	TRBJ1-1	CATSRGQSEAFF	TGTGCCACCAGCAGGGGGCAGAGTGAAGCTTTCTTT
TRBV6-5	-	-	15	TRBJ2-7	CASSYQAYSSYEQYF	TGTGCCAGCAGTTACCAGGCCTATAGCTCCTACGAGCAGTACTTC
TRBV27	-	TRBD2	16	TRBJ2-1	CASSLTASGHYNEQFF	TGTGCCAGCAGTTTAACCGCTAGCGGGCACTACAATGAGCAGTTCTTC
TRBV30	-	-	13	TRBJ2-7	CAWKRLTGYEQYF	TGTGCCTGGAAACGCCTAACGGGGTACGAGCAGTACTTC
TRBV6-5	few	-	14	TRBJ1-4	CASRRGGENEKLFF	TGTGCCAGCAGGAGGGGAGGGGAAAATGAAAAACTGTTTTTT
TRBV7-9	-	-	13	TRBJ2-4	CASSPARKNIQYF	TGTGCCAGCAGCCCTGCCCGGAAAAACATTCAGTACTTC